This TCR beta chain was identified during a study of blood T cell repertoires in COVID-19 (dated by TCRdb to the early 2020s). For the wider study: Samples covering the acute and convalescent phases of COVID-19 were provided by collaborators in the United States, Italy and Spain. The repertoires were made available in a free public database intended to serve as a resource for research on the immune response to SARS-CoV-2. Subjects who had been exposed to COVID-19, were actively infected with it, or had recovered from it provided the deeply sampled blood TCRbeta repertoires that made up the dataset. Where available, HLA class I and class II types were taken from metadata supplied by the sample provider and were not determined by assay-based typing. The samples were drawn from two sources: the first 160 participants of the ongoing ImmuneRACE study, and approximately 1,300 subjects contributed by 6 global collaborators. The sample metadata nearly always contained a de-identified subject ID, COVID-19 status, age in years and sex. The material from the prospective study consisted of cDNA or gDNA derived from T cells, B-cell-depleted T cells, or PBMCs.

TCRbeta CDR3 regions were amplified from genomic DNA using the immunoSEQ Assay, a bias-controlled multiplex PCR. Under the source paper's analysis protocol: The number of nucleated cells in each sample was estimated by amplification of reference gene primers within the assay. To quantify the absolute abundance of each unique TCRbeta CDR3 rearrangement, sequence reads were collapsed and filtered. For each sample, productive Simpson clonality was calculated as the square root of Simpson's diversity index across productive rearrangements. Imported from immuneACCESS, the table was reduced by TCRdb to in-frame sequences with V and J called. These copies leave out some clones; in studies compared against another copy, an unresolved V gene accounts for under half, and the cause of the remainder is not known. V and J calls and clone size are those listed in that table; D and trimming were worked out from the DNA. The sample records 250,000 to 300,000 clones, roughly nine tenths of which are singletons. Together, the top ten hold around 1.9% of the sample.

The CDR3 sequence holds 15 residues, the cysteine and phenylalanine included. Kept here is only the CDR3 DNA, which spans 45 bases and is read in frame from base 1. For CDR1 and CDR2, the germline V gene lists SGHAT and FQNNGV. V is reduced by 2 bases and J by 1 base, leaving a spacing of 9 bases between them. Study-level results and caveats: Clinical and demographic metadata were provided uncurated, with the amount varying by source and participant.

With respect to this clone: The specificity of this receptor is unknown. Qualities for individual bases were not recorded, and no much larger clone is one base off.

In the prospective study, participants were roughly 18 to 100 years old, resided in about two dozen geographic areas of the United States, and were enrolled through a virtual design. In the prospective study, participants were assigned to cohorts based on the clinical history participants reported in a screening survey and a study questionnaire. Recovered participants in ImmuneRACE Cohort 3 were defined by two consecutive negative NP/OP PCR tests, clearance by a healthcare professional, or resolution of symptoms. In the prospective study, mobile phlebotomists collected whole blood, serum and a nasopharyngeal or oropharyngeal swab from each participant. Prospective study participants could optionally give additional blood draws and questionnaires over an approximately 2-month period. Before DNA extraction, blood samples from the prospective study were shipped at room temperature or frozen.

The sequencing input was PBMCs or T cells enriched from blood (not recorded which). The clonotype originates from a woman aged 60-75 years who had recovered from COVID-19. The sequence joins TRBV11-2 to TRBJ2-1; TRBD1 is a possible D gene, resting on 6 matching bases. The DNA sequence follows: TGTGCCAGCAGCTTAAGGACAGATTCCTACAATGAGCAGTTCTTC. This encodes CASSLRTDSYNEQFF.